The 24 T cell receptor beta chains in this list originate from one sample, sequenced in a study of blood T cell repertoires in COVID-19. Sequenced by immunoSEQ multiplex PCR; TCRdb stores in-frame clones only, minus some. The data contain about 260,000 clones, roughly 85% of them seen just once; the ten biggest clones take up about 4.3%. Sequencing input: peripheral blood. Receptors originate from a man aged 60-69 years who had recovered from COVID-19.

The chain has TRBV5-1 and TRBJ2-7; possibly TRBD1 for D (6 bases). Germline CDR1 and CDR2: SGHRS and YFSETQ. Between the trimmed V and J ends, which lost 4 bases and 2 bases, there was a span of 16 bases. The CDR3 is 15 amino acids. The CDR3 region is CASSRSGTSTYEQYF. DNA for the CDR3: TGCGCCAGCAGCCGGTCCGGGACATCCACCTACGAGCAGTACTTC.

V and J are TRBV5-6 and TRBJ2-7, with TRBD2 matching over 13 bases. The germline V gene has CDR1 SGHDT and CDR2 YYEEEE. The J segment lost 3 bases and the V segment lost 5 bases, leaving 5 bases of the junction unmatched. The CDR3 is 15 residues long. CDR3 in DNA: TGTGCCAGCAGACTACTAGCGGGGGGGCTCTACGAGCAGTACTTC. Protein product: CASRLLAGGLYEQYF. Full variable domain (rest looked up from reference TRBV5-6 and TRBJ2-7): DAGVTQSPTHLIKTRGQQVTLRCSPKSGHDTVSWYQQALGQGPQFIFQYYEEEERQRGNFPDRFSGHQFPNYSSELNVNALLLGDSALYLCASRLLAGGLYEQYFGPGTRLTVT.

This chain uses TRBV7-2 with TRBJ2-2; 14 bases match TRBD2. V lost 3 bases and J lost 3; bases outside the gene matches: 6. Germline V gene sequence: CDR1 SGHTA, CDR2 FQGNSA. The CDR3 covers 18 residues. DNA of the CDR3: TGTGCCAGCAGCTTGCGACTAGCGGGAGGGCCTTACACCGGGGAGCTGTTTTTT. Its translation is CASSLRLAGGPYTGELFF. The full variable domain, its missing parts supplied by reference TRBV7-2 and TRBJ2-2, is GAGVSQSPSNKVTEKGKDVELRCDPISGHTALYWYRQSLGQGLEFLIYFQGNSAPDKSGLPSDRFSAERTGGSVSTLTIQRTQQEDSAVYLCASSLRLAGGPYTGELFFGEGSRLTVL.

The rearrangement links TRBV30 to TRBJ1-2; TRBD1 is a possible D gene (6 bases). Germline CDR1 GTSNPN, CDR2 SVGIG (reference sequence). V lost 4 bases to trimming and J lost 5 bases, with 11 bases between them. This CDR3 spans 12 amino acids. CDR3 nucleotide sequence: TGTGCCTGGACAGGGGATCGGTATGGCTACACCTTC. It is translated as CAWTGDRYGYTF. The variable domain in full, with the rest retrieved from reference TRBV30 and TRBJ1-2, is SQTIHQWPATLVQPVGSPLSLECTVEGTSNPNLYWYRQAAGRGLQLLFYSVGIGQISSEVPQNLSASRPQDRQFILSSKKLLLSDSGFYLCAWTGDRYGYTFGSGTRLTVV.

CDR3 in DNA: TGTGCCAGCAGTTCGGGACAGGGTCTCAATTCACCCCTCCACTTT. Translating gives CASSSGQGLNSPLHF. The chain couples TRBV6-5 to TRBJ1-6, with TRBD1 matching over 9 bases. CDR1 MNHEY and CDR2 SVGAGI come from the germline V gene. Losses at the gene ends were 4 bases for V and 7 bases for J; bases not matched to a gene: 5. CDR3 size: 15 residues.

The chain joins TRBV5-1 to TRBJ2-3; possibly TRBD1 for D (5 bases). The V and J ends lost 2 bases and 2 bases respectively, with 12 bases between them. The germline gives CDR1 SGHRS, CDR2 YFSETQ. The CDR3 runs to 15 residues. In DNA form, the CDR3 reads TGCGCCAGCAGCTTCGGTACAGGATTCACAGATACGCAGTATTTT. Protein product: CASSFGTGFTDTQYF. The whole variable domain, remainder taken from reference TRBV5-1 and TRBJ2-3, is KAGVTQTPRYLIKTRGQQVTLSCSPISGHRSVSWYQQTPGQGLQFLFEYFSETQRNKGNFPGRFSGRQFSNSRSEMNVSTLELGDSALYLCASSFGTGFTDTQYFGPGTRLTVL.

The chain combines TRBV4-1 with TRBJ2-7; 7 bases fit TRBD2. In germline, CDR1 is MGHRA, CDR2 YSYEKL. The CDR3 has 14 residues. V lost 5 bases and J lost 8; bases outside the gene matches: 12. The CDR3 here is CASSSQAGDPQQYF. The DNA for the CDR3 is TGCGCCAGCAGCAGCCAGGCGGGAGATCCTCAGCAGTACTTC.

J is TRBJ2-5 and V is TRBV19; TRBD1 matches at 7 bases. V shed 4 bases, J shed 1 base, and the junction held 6 bases outside the gene matches. Per germline, CDR1 LNHDA and CDR2 SQIVND (reference sequence). The length of the CDR3 is 15 residues. CDR3 residues: CASSTTGAIQETQYF. CDR3 nucleotides: TGTGCCAGTAGTACCACAGGGGCCATCCAAGAGACCCAGTACTTC.

Only one count was recorded for this clone. J is TRBJ1-1 and V is TRBV6-6; D remains unclear. Trimming pared 10 bases from V and 4 bases from J, leaving 16 bases between. Germline-derived CDR1 and CDR2 are MNHNY and SVGAGI (reference sequence). CDR3 size: 13 residues. For the CDR3, the DNA is TGTGCCATTAAAGCCCCGACTCTCACTGAAGCTTTCTTT. Translating gives CAIKAPTLTEAFF.

This chain connects TRBV9 to TRBJ1-2; D gene unclear. The V gene lost 3 bases and the J gene lost 4 bases, with 7 bases spanning the gap. Germline CDR1 SGDLS, CDR2 YYNGEE. The CDR3 runs 12 residues. Here the CDR3 reads CASSDLGYGYTF. The CDR3 DNA is TGTGCCAGCAGCGACCTAGGCTATGGCTACACCTTC.

The chain employs TRBV5-1 and TRBJ2-5; 9 positions match TRBD1. The CDR3 extends over 15 amino acids. The ends lost 0 bases at V and 4 bases at J; junction bases unmatched: 4. Germline lookup yields CDR1 SGHRS and CDR2 YFSETQ. This CDR3 reads CASSLEGQGTETQYF. CDR3 bases: TGCGCCAGCAGCTTGGAGGGACAGGGTACAGAGACCCAGTACTTC.

This clone appeared once. The V call is TRBV4-2, the J call TRBJ1-5, with a possible D match to TRBD1 (6 bases). The CDR3 is 16 residues long. Germline V lookup: CDR1 LGHNA, CDR2 YNFKEQ. V was clipped by 1 base and J by 2 bases, with 12 bases between them. CDR3 sequence reads: CASSQGPQGRNQPQHF. For the CDR3, the DNA is TGTGCCAGCAGCCAAGGCCCTCAGGGGCGCAATCAGCCCCAGCATTTT.

This rearrangement joins TRBV27 to TRBJ2-7; 8 bases map to TRBD2. V was pared by 3 bases and J by 6 bases, with 7 bases of the junction left unmatched. Per germline, CDR1 MNHEY and CDR2 SMNVEV (reference sequence). The CDR3 extends over 14 amino acids. The DNA for the CDR3 is TGTGCCAGCAGTTTTTCGGCGGGGGGTGGCGAGCAGTACTTC. This encodes CASSFSAGGGEQYF.

The rearrangement links TRBV10-3 to TRBJ2-7; 8 bases match TRBD2. V trimming: 8 bases; J trimming: 6 bases; junction bases outside the gene matches: 6. Germline CDR1 is ENHRY and CDR2 is SYGVKD. The CDR3 runs 12 residues. The CDR3 protein is CAILGTSGEQYF. The CDR3 DNA follows: TGTGCCATCCTGGGGACTAGTGGCGAGCAGTACTTC.

This chain links TRBV24-1 with TRBJ2-7; unclear D gene. This CDR3 contains 12 residues. Germline V lookup: CDR1 KGHDR, CDR2 SFDVKD. V was shortened by 4 bases and J by 6 bases, with 9 bases between the two germline ends. The CDR3 spells CATSDSSSEQYF. In DNA form, the CDR3 reads TGTGCCACCAGTGACTCTTCTTCCGAGCAGTACTTC.

The rearrangement joins TRBV19 to TRBJ1-4; TRBD1 is a possible D gene (6 bases). CDR1 is LNHDA and CDR2 is SQIVND in the germline V gene (reference sequence). Trimming pared 4 bases from V and 7 bases from J, leaving 16 bases between. The CDR3 spans 15 residues. The CDR3: CASSSPQTGSEKLFF. The CDR3 nucleotides read TGTGCCAGTAGTAGCCCCCAGACAGGTAGTGAAAAACTGTTTTTT. Full variable domain (rest looked up from reference TRBV19 and TRBJ1-4): DGGITQSPKYLFRKEGQNVTLSCEQNLNHDAMYWYRQDPGQGLRLIYYSQIVNDFQKGDIAEGYSVSREKKESFPLTVTSAQKNPTAFYLCASSSPQTGSEKLFFGSGTQLSVL.

The chain recombines TRBV2 with TRBJ2-7, with D perhaps matching TRBD2 (6 bases). The CDR3 runs 14 residues. CDR1 and CDR2 (germline): SNHLY, FYNNEI. The V end lost 10 bases, the J end lost 2 bases, and 18 bases lay between the germline ends. CDR3 coding DNA: TGTGCCACCGTCCGCGGGACCGACCCCTACGAGCAGTACTTC. This encodes CATVRGTDPYEQYF.

This chain joins TRBV14 and TRBJ1-1; 8 bases are shared with TRBD1. The CDR3 sequence is 15 residues long. J lost 5 bases, V lost 2 bases, and 7 bases had no gene match. Per germline, CDR1 SGHDN and CDR2 FVKESK. CDR3 DNA sequence: TGTGCCAGCAGCCAACCCAGGGGGCGGAGAACTGAAGCTTTCTTT. Its protein is CASSQPRGRRTEAFF.

DNA for the CDR3: TGTGCCAGCAGCTCTGGACAGGGGGCCTCTAATGAAAAACTGTTTTTT. It encodes CASSSGQGASNEKLFF. The V and J genes are TRBV7-9 and TRBJ1-4, with 11 bases matching TRBD1. V was clipped by 4 bases and J by 3 bases; unmatched bases: 4. The CDR3 has 16 residues. From germline, CDR1 is SEHNR and CDR2 FQNEAQ (reference sequence).

The chain combines TRBV27 with TRBJ2-5; D is undetermined. This CDR3 comprises 13 residues. The germline V gene has CDR1 MNHEY and CDR2 SMNVEV (reference sequence). The ends were cut back, 5 bases at V and 5 bases at J, with 12 bases in the middle. The CDR3, as DNA: TGTGCCAGCAGTCTTCGCGGTTGGGAGACCCAGTACTTC. This encodes CASSLRGWETQYF.

There are a few counts of this clone. The gene calls are TRBV18 and TRBJ2-2; 12 bases agree with TRBD2. Per germline, CDR1 KGHSH and CDR2 LQKENI. This CDR3 is 16 amino acids long. Unmatched junction bases numbered 4, after V lost 2 bases and J lost 6 bases. The CDR3 sequence is CASSPVLAGGAGELFF. DNA of the CDR3: TGTGCCAGCTCACCAGTACTAGCGGGAGGAGCCGGGGAGCTGTTTTTT.

This clone is a singleton in its sample. The chain is built from TRBV3-1 (or the pseudogene TRBV3-2) and TRBJ1-3, with unresolved D. The V end was cut by 3 bases, the J end by 0 bases, with 6 bases between. This CDR3 has 14 residues. CDR1 LGHDT and CDR2 YNNKEL come from the germline V gene (reference sequence). The CDR3 spells CASSHSGSGNTIYF. The CDR3 DNA follows: TGTGCCAGCAGCCATTCGGGCTCTGGAAACACCATATATTTT.

The rearrangement joins TRBV10-3 to TRBJ2-6; TRBD1 agrees at 9 bases. V lost 6 bases to trimming and J lost 2 bases; unmatched junction nucleotides: 8. Germline V gene data show CDR1 as ENHRY and CDR2 as SYGVKD. This CDR3 has 17 amino acids. The CDR3 nucleotides read TGTGCCATCAGCGGGGACAGGGCTCTAGCTGGGGCCAACGTCCTGACTTTC. As protein: CAISGDRALAGANVLTF.

V and J are TRBV5-1 and TRBJ2-3; D gene unclear. The length of the CDR3 is 14 residues. V gave up 0 bases and J gave up 6 bases, with 11 bases separating them. Germline V gene sequence: CDR1 SGHRS, CDR2 YFSETQ. The CDR3 sequence: CASSLASSVDTQYF. DNA of the CDR3: TGCGCCAGCAGCTTGGCCAGTTCCGTGGATACGCAGTATTTT.